The 27 T cell receptor beta chains presented below share a single source sample, sequenced in a study of regulatory T cells in long-lasting Graves disease. Combining iRepertoire HTBI primers with Arm-PCR of CDR3 regions, the authors built TCR beta libraries. TCRdb used MiXCR to reprocess the multiplex PCR reads, holding one entry per CDR3 protein. The sample holds 450,000 or so distinct CDR3 sequences; about 20% are singletons and the top ten take about 7.8%. Time point denoted: persistent/refractory GD, antithyroid drugs over 5 years with positive TRAb. Following extraction of RNA from PBMCs, that RNA was used to make the TCR library. Material: peripheral blood mononuclear cells (PBMCs), obtained when the disease was refractory, from a patient treated with antithyroid drugs. The receptors were gathered from a female donor with Graves disease.

This clonotype has only a few counts. This chain uses TRBV7-9 with TRBJ2-7; D possibly corresponds to TRBD2 (7 bases). The CDR3 has 15 amino acids. V was trimmed by 6 bases and J by 2 bases, leaving 17 bases between them. The V gene's germline CDR1 is SEHNR and CDR2 FQNEAQ (reference sequence). CDR3 sequence: CASREGGGSAYEQYF. In DNA, the CDR3 is TGTGCCAGCAGGGAGGGGGGAGGGAGCGCCTACGAGCAGTACTTC.

This clonotype has a handful of counts. The chain recombines TRBV7-2 with TRBJ2-2, with a possible D match to TRBD2 (6 bases). The CDR3 length is 14 residues. Deletions cut 6 bases from V and 1 base from J, with 9 bases between. Germline CDR1 is SGHTA and CDR2 is FQGNSA. The CDR3 region has the DNA TGTGCCAGCAGTTGGGACTTGAACACCGGGGAGCTGTTTTTT. Its protein is CASSWDLNTGELFF.

The gene calls are TRBV13 and TRBJ2-7, with TRBD1 matching over 8 bases. Germline trimming cut 5 bases from V and 0 bases from J; bases unmatched to any gene: 15. The CDR3 contains 18 residues. Germline V gene sequence: CDR1 PRHDT, CDR2 FYEKMQ (reference sequence). The CDR3 loop reads CASSPPGGPGQASYEQYF. The CDR3 region has the DNA TGTGCCAGCAGCCCACCAGGGGGACCGGGACAGGCCTCCTACGAGCAGTACTTC.

This clonotype appeared a few times. The chain is built from TRBV11-2 and TRBJ2-2; TRBD2 aligns across 8 bases. The CDR3 runs to 18 residues. The germline gives CDR1 SGHAT, CDR2 FQNNGV. V gave up 1 base and J gave up 1 base; unmatched junction bases: 8. CDR3 sequence (DNA): TGTGCCAGCAGCTTAGGGGGGAGTAGCGGGGTGAACACCGGGGAGCTGTTTTTT. This translates into CASSLGGSSGVNTGELFF.

J is TRBJ2-2 and V is TRBV24-1, with D possibly being TRBD1 (5 bases). The CDR3 has 16 amino acids. Trimming pared 2 bases from V and 3 bases from J, leaving 12 bases between. Looked up from germline, CDR1 is KGHDR and CDR2 is SFDVKD. In DNA, the CDR3 is TGTGCCACCAGTGATTCGCGCCTCAGGGACACCGGGGAGCTGTTTTTT. Residues: CATSDSRLRDTGELFF.

The chain joins TRBV5-6 to TRBJ2-2, with D unresolved. Trimming removed 1 base from V and 4 bases from J, with 8 bases in between. Germline CDR1 SGHDT, CDR2 YYEEEE. The CDR3 has 14 amino acids. Here the CDR3 DNA reads TGTGCCAGCAGCTTGCGCGAACGCACCGGGGAGCTGTTTTTT. This translates into CASSLRERTGELFF.

This clonotype was observed many times. The CDR3, as DNA: TGTGCCAGCAGTGGCCAAGGCCCCTACGAGCAGTACTTC. Translated, it gives CASSGQGPYEQYF. This chain connects TRBV9 to TRBJ2-7; D is ambiguous. Germline CDR1 reads SGDLS; CDR2 reads YYNGEE. The length of the CDR3 is 13 residues. V gave up 5 bases and J gave up 2 bases, with 11 bases separating them.

This CDR3 reads CSARELAGGSEQYF. CDR3 bases: TGCAGTGCTAGAGAGCTAGCGGGAGGTAGCGAGCAGTACTTC. This sequence joins TRBV20-1 and TRBJ2-7; 11 nucleotides agree with TRBD2. The germline gives CDR1 DFQATT, CDR2 SNEGSKA (reference sequence). The CDR3 has 14 amino acids. With V trimmed by 0 bases and J by 6 bases, 4 bases remained unmatched.

There are many counts of this clonotype. One end of the junction varies from germline; a read error may be responsible. V is TRBV5-1 and J is TRBJ1-2, with D uncertain. This CDR3 region has 13 residues. Germline V gene lookup returns CDR1 SGHRS and CDR2 YFSETQ. CDR3 in DNA: TGTGCCAGCAGCTTGGACGCTAACTATGGCTACACCTTC. This encodes CASSLDANYGYTF.

This clonotype was counted a few times. This chain links TRBV2 with TRBJ1-3; D unresolved. The ends were cut back, 2 bases at V and 1 base at J, with 15 bases in the middle. Germline lookup yields CDR1 SNHLY and CDR2 FYNNEI. The CDR3 covers 17 residues. DNA of the CDR3: TGTGCCAGCAGTGAACTACGGAGCGCCCTTTCTGGAAACACCATATATTTT. Protein product: CASSELRSALSGNTIYF.

This clonotype was observed at least ten times. V is TRBV2 and J is TRBJ1-2; TRBD1 aligns across 9 bases. The CDR3 runs to 16 residues. After removal of 4 bases from V and 3 bases from J, the junction contained 9 bases not matched to a gene. Germline V gene lookup returns CDR1 SNHLY and CDR2 FYNNEI. CDR3 sequence: CASSGTGVYGDYGYTF. The DNA for the CDR3 is TGTGCCAGCAGTGGGACAGGGGTTTATGGGGACTATGGCTACACCTTC.

Only a few counts were recorded for this clonotype. The chain employs TRBV11-2 and TRBJ2-7; TRBD2 is a possible D gene (6 bases). V was cut by 7 bases and J by 4 bases, with 20 bases left in between. Germline V gene lookup returns CDR1 SGHAT and CDR2 FQNNGV. CDR3 length: 15 residues. DNA of the CDR3: TGTGCCAGCATCAGTTCTAGCGAGGAGAAATACGAGCAGTACTTC. Its protein is CASISSSEEKYEQYF.

This clonotype occurred many times. The V and J genes are TRBV28 and TRBJ2-1; 9 bases align to TRBD1. This CDR3 is built from 15 residues. Germline values: CDR1 MDHEN, CDR2 SYDVKM. The trim removed 4 bases at V and 4 bases at J, leaving 5 bases unmatched. The CDR3 sequence is CASSWRTGVYNEQFF. In DNA form, the CDR3 reads TGTGCCAGCAGTTGGCGGACAGGGGTTTACAATGAGCAGTTCTTC.

This clonotype was detected many times. This chain connects TRBV12-3 or TRBV12-4 to TRBJ2-4; D ambiguous. This CDR3 has 15 residues. The V end lost 4 bases, the J end lost 7 bases, and 17 bases lay between the germline ends. The DNA of the CDR3 is TGTGCCAGCAGTTCCCCCACAGCTGGTGTGAACATTCAGTACTTC. Residues: CASSSPTAGVNIQYF.

This clonotype was seen many times. The rearrangement links TRBV5-8 to TRBJ2-7; maybe TRBD2 (5 bases). This CDR3 region has 14 residues. The germline V and J ends were trimmed by 2 bases and 5 bases, with 14 bases remaining between them. Looked up from germline, CDR1 is SGHTS and CDR2 is YDEGEE. The CDR3 spells CASSFRGVADEQYF. In nucleotides, the CDR3 is TGTGCCAGCAGCTTCCGGGGAGTGGCTGACGAGCAGTACTTC.

The CDR3 loop reads CASSHQGGGVEDYEQYF. Here the CDR3 DNA reads TGCGCCAGCAGCCACCAAGGAGGGGGGGTAGAGGACTACGAGCAGTACTTC. The chain links TRBV4-1 to TRBJ2-7, with D perhaps TRBD2 (7 bases). The ends were cut back, 3 bases at V and 3 bases at J, with 21 bases in the middle. This CDR3 has 17 amino acids. Looked up from germline, CDR1 is MGHRA and CDR2 is YSYEKL.

Many counts were recorded for this clonotype. CDR3 protein: CASSQTGPYEQYF. The DNA for the CDR3 is TGTGCCAGCAGTCAAACAGGTCCCTACGAGCAGTACTTC. The genes are TRBV27 and TRBJ2-7; D may be TRBD1 (5 bases). This CDR3 is 13 amino acids long. V lost 5 bases, J lost 2 bases, and 10 bases lay in between. Germline V gives CDR1 MNHEY, CDR2 SMNVEV (reference sequence).

Here the CDR3 reads CASSLDHRLNTEAFF. CDR3 in DNA: TGCGCCAGCAGCTTGGACCACAGACTGAACACTGAAGCTTTCTTT. The chain combines TRBV5-1 with TRBJ1-1; D is uncertain. Trimming cost V 0 bases and J 0 bases, with 9 bases left between them. Germline V gene data show CDR1 as SGHRS and CDR2 as YFSETQ. The CDR3 extends over 15 amino acids.

V gene TRBV2 combines with J gene TRBJ2-1; TRBD1 aligns across 7 bases. Germline V gene sequence: CDR1 SNHLY, CDR2 FYNNEI. V lost 5 bases, J lost 5 bases, and 9 bases stayed unmatched. There are 15 residues in the CDR3. This CDR3 reads CASSSRDSYDNEQFF. The CDR3 bases are TGTGCCAGCAGTTCCCGGGACAGCTACGACAATGAGCAGTTCTTC. Drawing the rest from reference TRBV2 and TRBJ2-1, the complete variable domain is EPEVTQTPSHQVTQMGQEVILRCVPISNHLYFYWYRQILGQKVEFLVSFYNNEISEKSEIFDDQFSVERPDGSNFTLKIRSTKLEDSAMYFCASSSRDSYDNEQFFGPGTRLTVL.

The chain uses TRBV27 and TRBJ2-1; the match to TRBD1 covers 7 bases. The CDR3 is 14 amino acids. CDR1 is MNHEY and CDR2 is SMNVEV in the germline V gene (reference sequence). Trimming took 6 bases from V and 7 from J; bases not matched to a gene: 9. CDR3 sequence: CASRVLTQGNEQFF. In DNA form, the CDR3 reads TGTGCCAGCAGGGTTCTAACACAGGGGAATGAGCAGTTCTTC.

The chain uses TRBV27 and TRBJ2-5; D not resolved. This CDR3 region has 16 residues. Trimming pared 2 bases from V and 5 bases from J, leaving 18 bases between. Germline assignment: CDR1 MNHEY and CDR2 SMNVEV (reference sequence). The CDR3 reads CASSLAPPFPPETQYF. CDR3 nucleotides: TGTGCCAGCAGTTTAGCTCCTCCGTTTCCCCCCGAGACCCAGTACTTC.

In its sample, this clonotype was seen a few times. V usage is TRBV28 and J usage is TRBJ2-6; no clear D. The CDR3 is 14 residues long. Trimming left V 1 base short and J 4 bases short, with 5 bases between. Germline V gene data show CDR1 as MDHEN and CDR2 as SYDVKM. The CDR3 DNA sequence: TGTGCCAGCAGTTTATTCCTCGGGGCCAACGTCCTGACTTTC. This gives the protein CASSLFLGANVLTF. Full variable domain (missing parts from reference TRBV28 and TRBJ2-6): DVKVTQSSRYLVKRTGEKVFLECVQDMDHENMFWYRQDPGLGLRLIYFSYDVKMKEKGDIPEGYSVSREKKERFSLILESASTNQTSMYLCASSLFLGANVLTFGAGSRLTVL.

The rearrangement uses TRBV19 and TRBJ2-4; 12 nucleotides align to TRBD2. This CDR3 has 17 residues. Trimming took 1 base from V and 8 from J; bases not matched to a gene: 9. Per germline, CDR1 LNHDA and CDR2 SQIVND (reference sequence). CDR3 coding DNA: TGTGCCAGTAGTATAGGAGAGACTAGCGGGAGCATATACATTCAGTACTTC. Its protein is CASSIGETSGSIYIQYF. Full variable domain (remainder filled in from reference TRBV19 and TRBJ2-4): DGGITQSPKYLFRKEGQNVTLSCEQNLNHDAMYWYRQDPGQGLRLIYYSQIVNDFQKGDIAEGYSVSREKKESFPLTVTSAQKNPTAFYLCASSIGETSGSIYIQYFGAGTRLSVL.

This clonotype was seen a few times. V is TRBV6-1 and J is TRBJ2-2, with 8 bases matching TRBD1. With V trimmed by 6 bases and J by 5 bases, 11 bases remained unmatched. This CDR3 is 16 amino acids long. The germline gives CDR1 MNHNS, CDR2 SASEGT. The CDR3 protein is CASRRGAGGLTGELFF. The DNA of the CDR3 is TGTGCCAGCAGGAGGGGGGCAGGGGGCCTTACCGGGGAGCTGTTTTTT.

At least ten counts were recorded for this clonotype. The chain employs TRBV27 and TRBJ1-6; no reliable D call. CDR3 length: 16 amino acids. Germline V gives CDR1 MNHEY, CDR2 SMNVEV (reference sequence). Trimming cost V 2 bases and J 2 bases, with 10 bases left between them. CDR3 region: CASSLQTSAYNSPLHF. Written as DNA, the CDR3 is TGTGCCAGCAGTTTACAGACGTCAGCCTATAATTCACCCCTCCACTTT.

A word on this clonotype: A read error may explain this, as a much larger clone is one base away. The chain uses TRBV29-1 and TRBJ1-5, with D tentatively TRBD1 (5 bases). Germline V CDR1 and CDR2: SQVTM, ANQGSEA. Trimming pared 6 bases from V and 2 bases from J, leaving 8 bases between. CDR3 length: 12 residues. CDR3 sequence (DNA): TGCAGCGTGGGGCATGGCAATCAGCCCCAGCATTTT. Its translation: CSVGHGNQPQHF.

This clonotype was detected a few times. The V gene is TRBV20-1, the J gene TRBJ2-2; TRBD1 matches at 7 bases. J lost 7 bases, V lost 1 base, and 6 bases had no gene match. The germline CDR1 and CDR2 sequences are DFQATT and SNEGSKA (reference sequence). The length of the CDR3 is 14 residues. Written as DNA, the CDR3 is TGCAGTGCTAGAGGGGCAGGGGGTAACGGGGAGCTGTTTTTT. It specifies CSARGAGGNGELFF.